This TCR beta chain was identified during a study of CD8 T cells in Susac syndrome (dated by TCRdb to the late 2010s). Context from the whole study: Of the Susac syndrome patients who were sequenced, about 6 had clinically active disease and eight were in clinical remission. Susac syndrome patients were therapy-naive, on corticosteroids (some also receiving IVIg), or on IVIg alone at blood withdrawal. Whether CD8+ T cell activation and differentiation in Susac syndrome was antigen driven was tested using repertoire sequencing. The clonality of the CD8+ T cell repertoire was compared across over 10 healthy donors, some 14 Susac syndrome patients and around 16 multiple sclerosis patients. General findings and caveats noted by the study authors: The number of individuals in the TCR sequencing and HLA analysis was recognized as being relatively small. Clonal expansion was seen in Susac syndrome CD8+ repertoires, peaking in CD8+ TEMRA cells and being greater in clinically active patients than in remitting ones. More than 15 Susac-specific public clones were identified in the total CD8+ repertoire, and roughly five Susac-specific public clones were identified in the CD8+ TEMRA repertoire.

RNA was extracted using the RNeasy kit, and about 0.45 to 1 microgram was reverse transcribed with random hexamers. The immunoSEQ multiplex PCR assay, covering 54 Vbeta and 13 Jbeta segments, was used to amplify TCR beta CDR3 regions. PCR amplification bias was corrected by using a synthetic template baseline for primer optimization and computational correction. Processing in the source paper ran as follows. Reads were assigned to V, D and J genes according to IMGT and analyzed in immunoSEQ Analyzer, with only productive sequences retained. Clonality was computed as one minus Shannon entropy normalized by log2 of the number of productive unique sequences. Public and private clones were assessed among the 100 most prevalent clones of each patient and control. Susac-specific clones were defined as absent from healthy and MS cohorts, 800 to 1,200 published viral clones and other ImmuneACCESS disease sequences. TCRdb cleaned the public reads at Q25 with fastp, built clones with MiXCR and kept in-frame beta chains. Entries are consolidated by CDR3 protein sequence, retaining the most common genes and DNA. The V and J calls follow TCRdb's processing rather than the paper's. This sample gives 75,000 to 100,000 distinct CDR3 sequences in total; 94% of them show up just once. More than 0.8% of the sample is held by the ten biggest clonotypes.

The CDR3 contains 14 residues, cysteine and phenylalanine counted. The read is trimmed to its CDR3 DNA, 42 bases read in frame from base 1. Relative to germline, V is missing 5 bases and J is missing 2 bases, with 3 bases of the junction outside any gene match. Peripheral blood CD8+ and CD4+ T cells from healthy donors, Susac syndrome patients and multiple sclerosis patients were profiled using high-throughput TCR beta sequencing. Susac syndrome patients met recently defined diagnostic criteria for definite or probable disease. Bulk CD8+ and CD4+ T cells were purified magnetically by negative isolation, whereas CD8+ TEMRA cells were enriched by FACS. Blood was drawn into EDTA tubes, processed within 24 hours, and PBMCs were isolated by density gradient centrifugation. PBMCs intended for TCR sequencing were cryopreserved in liquid nitrogen and were subsequently thawed in a 37 degrees C water bath. The sorted or isolated CD4+, CD8+ and CD8+ TEMRA cells reached a purity of at least 90%.

Points on this clonotype: What antigen it recognizes has not been identified. Base qualities are not recorded, but no much larger clone differs from it by a single base.

This receptor was taken from a human donor with Susac syndrome. The chain couples TRBV12-3 or TRBV12-4 to TRBJ2-5, and TRBD1 matches 9 of the central bases. Sequencing was done on a sample of CD8+ T cells from PBMCs. The bases read TGTGCCAGCAGTCCGACAGGGGGGCAAGAGACCCAGTACTTC. It is translated as CASSPTGGQETQYF.